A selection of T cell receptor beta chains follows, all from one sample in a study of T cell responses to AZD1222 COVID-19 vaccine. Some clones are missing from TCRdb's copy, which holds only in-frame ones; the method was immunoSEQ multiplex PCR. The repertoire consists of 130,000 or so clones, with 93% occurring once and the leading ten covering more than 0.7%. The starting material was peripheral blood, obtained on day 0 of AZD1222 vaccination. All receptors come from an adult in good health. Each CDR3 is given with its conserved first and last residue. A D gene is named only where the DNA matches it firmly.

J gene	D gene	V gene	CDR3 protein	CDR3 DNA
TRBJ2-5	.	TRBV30	CAWSVGRAIQETQYF	TGTGCCTGGAGTGTCGGCAGGGCCATCCAAGAGACCCAGTACTTC
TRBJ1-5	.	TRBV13	CASSFGLGPSNQPQHF	TGTGCCAGCAGCTTCGGTTTGGGCCCCAGCAATCAGCCCCAGCATTTT
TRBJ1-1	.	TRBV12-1	CASTFENTEAFF	TGTGCCAGCACCTTTGAGAACACTGAAGCTTTCTTT
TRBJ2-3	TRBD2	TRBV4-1	CASSQKAGGFDTQYF	TGCGCCAGCAGCCAGAAGGCGGGGGGGTTTGATACGCAGTATTTT
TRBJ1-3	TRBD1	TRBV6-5	CASSRDREPGNTIYF	TGTGCCAGCAGCCGCGACAGGGAACCTGGAAACACCATATATTTT
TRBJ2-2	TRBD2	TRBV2	CASTLGLAGGRDTGELFF	TGTGCCAGCACCCTGGGACTAGCGGGGGGGCGGGACACCGGGGAGCTGTTTTTT
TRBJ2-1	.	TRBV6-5	CASSFSPDGGNEQFF	TGTGCCAGCAGTTTCAGCCCTGACGGGGGCAATGAGCAGTTCTTC
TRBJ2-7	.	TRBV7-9	CASSFGRGEIQQYF	TGTGCCAGCAGCTTTGGCAGGGGAGAGATTCAGCAGTACTTC
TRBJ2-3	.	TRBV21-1	CASILSGQGNTDTQYF	TGTGCCAGCATCCTTTCGGGACAGGGGAACACAGATACGCAGTATTTT
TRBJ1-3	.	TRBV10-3	CASTATDGNTIYF	TGTGCCAGCACCGCGACGGATGGAAACACCATATATTTT
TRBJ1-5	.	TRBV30	CAWSVNSQNQPQHF	TGTGCCTGGAGTGTAAACAGCCAAAATCAGCCCCAGCATTTT
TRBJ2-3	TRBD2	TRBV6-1	CASSEVLAGARGDTQYF	TGTGCCAGCAGTGAAGTCCTAGCGGGGGCCCGAGGAGATACGCAGTATTTT
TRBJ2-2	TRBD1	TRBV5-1	CASLSGQGYTGELFF	TGCGCCAGCCTCTCCGGACAGGGATACACCGGGGAGCTGTTTTTT
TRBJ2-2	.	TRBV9	CASSVRSAHTGELFF	TGTGCCAGCAGCGTACGGAGCGCCCACACCGGGGAGCTGTTTTTT
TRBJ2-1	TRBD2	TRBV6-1	CASSVRLAGGVNEQFF	TGTGCCAGCAGTGTTAGACTAGCGGGGGGTGTGAATGAGCAGTTCTTC
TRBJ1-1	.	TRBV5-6	CASSPRDSTNTEAFF	TGTGCCAGCAGCCCAAGGGACTCTACGAACACTGAAGCTTTCTTT
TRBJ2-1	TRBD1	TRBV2	CASSEGDSTRNEQFF	TGTGCCAGCAGTGAAGGGGACAGTACTAGGAATGAGCAGTTCTTC
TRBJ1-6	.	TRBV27	CASMIGPGYNSPLHF	TGTGCCAGCATGATTGGGCCAGGCTATAATTCACCCCTCCACTTT
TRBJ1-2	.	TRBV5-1	CASSTTLTRVGSYGYTF	TGCGCCAGCAGCACAACTCTTACACGGGTGGGCAGCTATGGCTACACCTTC
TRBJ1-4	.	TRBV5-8	CASRRPGQRYEKLFF	TGTGCCAGCAGGCGCCCGGGACAACGGTATGAAAAACTGTTTTTT
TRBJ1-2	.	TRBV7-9	CASSPDTFNYGYTF	TGTGCCAGCAGCCCGGACACTTTTAACTATGGCTACACCTTC
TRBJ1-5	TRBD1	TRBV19	CASWDRGAPQHF	TGTGCCAGTTGGGACAGGGGGGCTCCCCAGCATTTT
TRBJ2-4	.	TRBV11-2	CASSDTNIQYF	TGTGCCAGCAGCGATACGAACATTCAGTACTTC
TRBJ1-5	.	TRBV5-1	CASSWGAGNQPQHF	TGCGCCAGCAGCTGGGGGGCAGGGAATCAGCCCCAGCATTTT
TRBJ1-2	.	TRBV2	CASSELGYHYGYTF	TGTGCCAGCAGTGAATTGGGGTATCACTATGGCTACACCTTC
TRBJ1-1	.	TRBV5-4	CASSSGFGFPGTEAFF	TGTGCCAGCAGCTCGGGGTTTGGCTTCCCGGGCACTGAAGCTTTCTTT
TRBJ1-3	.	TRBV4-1	CASSQASSSGNTIYF	TGCGCCAGCAGCCAAGCCTCCTCATCGGGAAACACCATATATTTT
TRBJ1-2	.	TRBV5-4	CASSLTGYYGYTF	TGTGCCAGCAGCTTGACAGGTTATTATGGCTACACCTTC
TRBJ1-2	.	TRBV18	CASSPRGFNYGYTF	TGTGCCAGCTCACCAAGGGGTTTTAACTATGGCTACACCTTC